What follows are 10 T cell receptor beta chains derived from one specimen sequenced in a study of shared clonotypes between healthy human individuals. TCRdb keeps only in-frame clones here, not all; method: immunoSEQ multiplex PCR. Of about 700,000 clones in the sample, 92% were seen once. Naive CD8 cells lacked CD45RO and underwent positive selection for CCR7, leaving out terminally differentiated effector memory CD45RA+ cells. What was sequenced was naive CD8+ T cells sorted from blood. These receptors were obtained from a man younger than 45 in good health.

In DNA form, the CDR3 reads TGTGCCAGCAGCTTAGGGGACAGGGCAAACTACGAGCAGTACTTC. This gives the protein CASSLGDRANYEQYF. The chain has TRBV7-6 and TRBJ2-7; 9 bases align to TRBD1. Germline V CDR1 and CDR2: SGHVS, FNYEAQ. The ends lost 1 base at V and 3 bases at J; junction bases unmatched: 4. This CDR3 contains 15 residues.

The genes are TRBV5-6 and TRBJ1-1; D possibly corresponds to TRBD1 (5 bases). The V end lost 0 bases, the J end lost 11 bases, and 14 bases lay between the germline ends. Per the germline V gene, CDR1 is SGHDT and CDR2 is YYEEEE. The CDR3 totals 13 residues. The CDR3 DNA reads as TGTGCCAGCAGCTTGGAACTTGGCAGGGAGGCTTTCTTT. Protein sequence: CASSLELGREAFF.

The rearrangement uses TRBV7-9 and TRBJ2-7, with 9 positions matching TRBD1. CDR3 length: 15 amino acids. The J segment lost 1 base and the V segment lost 5 bases, leaving 6 bases of the junction unmatched. The germline V gene encodes CDR1 SEHNR and CDR2 FQNEAQ (reference sequence). CDR3 sequence: CASSVRGTGSYEQYF. In nucleotides, the CDR3 is TGTGCCAGCAGCGTAAGGGGGACAGGGTCCTACGAGCAGTACTTC.

The chain links TRBV10-2 to TRBJ1-2; 9 bases fit TRBD1. Trimming removed 2 bases from V and 4 bases from J; junction bases left unmatched: 8. The CDR3 loop spans 16 amino acids. From germline, CDR1 is WSHSY and CDR2 SAAADI. CDR3 sequence reads: CASSETTGGAGYGYTF. CDR3 bases: TGCGCCAGCAGTGAGACAACAGGGGGCGCGGGCTATGGCTACACCTTC.

DNA of the CDR3: TGCGCCAGCAGCCGGGACTCCGGAAACACTGAAGCTTTCTTT. Amino acid sequence: CASSRDSGNTEAFF. This chain connects TRBV5-1 to TRBJ1-1; a weak D match, TRBD1 (5 bases). CDR3 length: 14 amino acids. The germline V gene has CDR1 SGHRS and CDR2 YFSETQ. With 4 bases removed from V and 2 bases from J, the gap between germline ends came to 12 bases.

In this sample, this clone turned up once. The V and J genes are TRBV27 and TRBJ2-1; D possibly corresponds to TRBD1 (5 bases). This CDR3 spans 15 amino acids. Trimming pared 8 bases from V and 4 bases from J, leaving 18 bases between. CDR1 MNHEY and CDR2 SMNVEV come from the germline V gene (reference sequence). CDR3 in amino acids: CASSRLEGAYNEQFF. CDR3 bases: TGTGCCAGCTCCCGCCTTGAAGGGGCATACAATGAGCAGTTCTTC.

The genes are TRBV5-6 and TRBJ2-2; a possible D gene is TRBD1 (5 bases). Per germline, CDR1 SGHDT and CDR2 YYEEEE. This CDR3 is built from 14 residues. CDR3 bases: TGTGCATCTTCTTGGGGCGTGGTGTCCGGGGAGCTGTTTTTT. Its translation: CASSWGVVSGELFF.

This clone is a singleton in its sample. This sequence joins TRBV7-9 and TRBJ2-7; a possible D gene is TRBD1 (6 bases). Germline loops: CDR1 SEHNR, CDR2 FQNEAQ (reference sequence). V was clipped by 5 bases and J by 0 bases, with 11 bases between them. The CDR3 consists of 14 residues. CDR3 loop: CASSRTASSYEQYF. DNA for the CDR3: TGTGCCAGCAGCCGGACAGCAAGCTCCTACGAGCAGTACTTC. Based on the CDR3 plus reference TRBV7-9 and TRBJ2-7, the full variable domain is DTGVSQNPRHKITKRGQNVTFRCDPISEHNRLYWYRQTLGQGPEFLTYFQNEAQLEKSRLLSDRFSAERPKGSFSTLEIQRTEQGDSAMYLCASSRTASSYEQYFGPGTRLTVT.

The rearrangement links TRBV7-2 to TRBJ2-7; 10 positions agree with TRBD1. With V trimmed by 1 base and J by 2 bases, 5 bases remained unmatched. CDR1 and CDR2 (germline): SGHTA, FQGNSA. The CDR3 spans 16 residues. CDR3 amino acids: CASSLDTGQGAYEQYF. The CDR3 DNA sequence: TGTGCCAGCAGCTTAGATACCGGACAGGGGGCCTACGAGCAGTACTTC.

The count of this clone is one. The chain couples TRBV9 to TRBJ2-1; TRBD2 might be the D (6 bases). V dropped 5 bases and J dropped 15 bases, with 18 bases sitting between them. Germline-derived CDR1 and CDR2 are SGDLS and YYNGEE. This CDR3 contains 12 residues. The CDR3 DNA follows: TGTGCCAGCAGTGTCGGCGGTAGCGGCCTGTTCTTC. Amino acid sequence: CASSVGGSGLFF. Full variable domain (outside the CDR3, taken from reference TRBV9 and TRBJ2-1): DSGVTQTPKHLITATGQRVTLRCSPRSGDLSVYWYQQSLDQGLQFLIQYYNGEERAKGNILERFSAQQFPDLHSELNLSSLELGDSALYFCASSVGGSGLFFGPGTRLTVL.